This T cell receptor (beta chain) was recorded in a study of T cells in Graves' hyperthyroidism and ophthalmopathy. Study information: Peripheral blood sampling occurred at initial diagnosis, before any treatment.

As to this clonotype: Its target is unknown.

Amplified regions were TCR beta CDR3 sequences from RNA transcripts. When the TCR CDR3 underwent first-round RT-PCR, the HTBI primer set was used. A single record per CDR3 protein comes from TCRdb applying MiXCR to the multiplex PCR reads. The repertoire holds roughly 640,000 distinct CDR3 sequences, with roughly a sixth as singletons. With V trimmed by 6 bases and J by 1 base, 5 bases remained unmatched. The CDR3 is 14 amino acids. Per the germline V gene, CDR1 is MNHNS and CDR2 is SASEGT. For the diagnoses, clinical symptoms, serum thyroxine and TRAb, thyroid ultrasound and orbital computed tomography were used. Study-wide results and caveats: Ophthalmopathy prediction by the model preceded onset by a median approximately 6.1 months. A model of 13 V-J pairs discriminated ophthalmopathy from stable hyperthyroidism.

The sequenced sample was blood. This receptor was taken from a middle-aged woman with Graves' ophthalmopathy. The V gene is TRBV6-1, the J gene TRBJ1-1, with TRBD1 identical over 7 bases. CDR3 DNA: TGTGCCAGCAGACCCCGACAGGGGAACACTGAAGCTTTCTTT. This sequence encodes CASRPRQGNTEAFF.